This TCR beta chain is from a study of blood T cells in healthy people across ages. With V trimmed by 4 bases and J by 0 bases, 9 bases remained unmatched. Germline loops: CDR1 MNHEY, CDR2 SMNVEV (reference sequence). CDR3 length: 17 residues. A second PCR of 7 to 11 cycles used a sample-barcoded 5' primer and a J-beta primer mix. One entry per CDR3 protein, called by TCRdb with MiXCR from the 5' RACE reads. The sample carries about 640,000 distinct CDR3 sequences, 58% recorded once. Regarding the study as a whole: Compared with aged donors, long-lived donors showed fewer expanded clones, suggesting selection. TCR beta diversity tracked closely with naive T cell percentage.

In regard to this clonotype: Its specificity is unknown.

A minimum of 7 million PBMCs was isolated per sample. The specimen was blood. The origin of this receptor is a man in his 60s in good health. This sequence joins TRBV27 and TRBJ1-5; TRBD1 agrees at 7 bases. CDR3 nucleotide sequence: TGTGCCAGCAGTTCAGGCCGGGGACAGTTTAGCAATCAGCCCCAGCATTTT. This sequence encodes CASSSGRGQFSNQPQHF.